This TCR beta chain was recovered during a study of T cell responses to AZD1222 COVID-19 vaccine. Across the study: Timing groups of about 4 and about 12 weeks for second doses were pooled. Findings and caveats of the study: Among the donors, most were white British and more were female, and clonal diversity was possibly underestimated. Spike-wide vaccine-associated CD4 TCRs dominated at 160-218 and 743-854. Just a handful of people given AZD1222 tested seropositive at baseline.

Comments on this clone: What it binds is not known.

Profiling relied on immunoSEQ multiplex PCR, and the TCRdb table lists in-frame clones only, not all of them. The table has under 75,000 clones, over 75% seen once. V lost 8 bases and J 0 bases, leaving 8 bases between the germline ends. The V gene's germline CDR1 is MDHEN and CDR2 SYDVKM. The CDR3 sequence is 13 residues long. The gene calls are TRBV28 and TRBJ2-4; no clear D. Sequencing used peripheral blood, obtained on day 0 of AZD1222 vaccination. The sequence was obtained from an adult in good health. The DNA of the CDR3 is TGTGCCAGCTCCAGCCTAGCCAAAAACATTCAGTACTTC. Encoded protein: CASSSLAKNIQYF.